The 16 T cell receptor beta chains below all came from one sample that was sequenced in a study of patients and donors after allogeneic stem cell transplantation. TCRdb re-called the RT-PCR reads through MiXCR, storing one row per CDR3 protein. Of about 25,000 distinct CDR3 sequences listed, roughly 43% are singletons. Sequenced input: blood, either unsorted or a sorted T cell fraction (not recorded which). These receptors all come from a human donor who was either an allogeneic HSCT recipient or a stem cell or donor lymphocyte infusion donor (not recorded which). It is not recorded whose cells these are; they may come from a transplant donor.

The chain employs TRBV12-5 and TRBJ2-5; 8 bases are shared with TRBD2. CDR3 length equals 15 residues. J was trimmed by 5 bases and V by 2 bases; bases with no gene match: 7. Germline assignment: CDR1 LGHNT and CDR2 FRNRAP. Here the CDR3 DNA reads TGTGCTAGTGGTTTGTCCGGACTAGCAAGGGAGACCCAGTACTTC. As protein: CASGLSGLARETQYF.

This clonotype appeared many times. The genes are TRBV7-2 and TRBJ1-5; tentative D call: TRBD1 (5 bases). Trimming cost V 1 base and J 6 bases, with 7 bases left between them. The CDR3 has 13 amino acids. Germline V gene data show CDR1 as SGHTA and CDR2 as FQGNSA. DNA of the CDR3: TGTGCCAGCAGCTTAGAGGGGTTTCAGCCCCAGCATTTT. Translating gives CASSLEGFQPQHF.

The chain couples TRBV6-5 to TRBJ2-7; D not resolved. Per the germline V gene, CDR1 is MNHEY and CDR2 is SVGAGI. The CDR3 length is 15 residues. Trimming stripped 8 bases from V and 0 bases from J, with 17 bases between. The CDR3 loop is CASHPRPSSSYEQYF. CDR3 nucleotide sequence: TGTGCCAGCCACCCTCGACCCTCCAGCTCCTACGAGCAGTACTTC.

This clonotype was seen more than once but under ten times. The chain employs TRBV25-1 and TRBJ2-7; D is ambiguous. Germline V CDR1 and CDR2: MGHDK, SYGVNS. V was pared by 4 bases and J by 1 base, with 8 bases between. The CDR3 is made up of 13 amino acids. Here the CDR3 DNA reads TGTGCCAGCAGTGGTCAGTTATCCTACGAGCAGTACTTC. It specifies CASSGQLSYEQYF.

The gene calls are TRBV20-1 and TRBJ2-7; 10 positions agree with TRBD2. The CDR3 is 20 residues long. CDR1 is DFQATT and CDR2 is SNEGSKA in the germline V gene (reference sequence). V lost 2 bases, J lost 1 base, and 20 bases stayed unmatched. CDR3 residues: CSARYLGATKLAGKSYEQYF. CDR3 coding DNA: TGCAGTGCTAGATACCTGGGGGCAACTAAACTAGCGGGGAAGTCCTACGAGCAGTACTTC.

The CDR3 loop reads CASSLVGPPGNQPQHF. For the CDR3, the DNA is TGTGCCAGCAGCTTAGTAGGACCCCCTGGCAATCAGCCCCAGCATTTT. The chain recombines TRBV7-2 with TRBJ1-5; no reliable D call. CDR1 and CDR2 from the germline V gene are SGHTA and FQGNSA. The CDR3 is made up of 16 amino acids. The V end lost 1 base, the J end lost 2 bases, and 12 bases lay between the germline ends. Variable domain in full (rest from reference TRBV7-2 and TRBJ1-5): GAGVSQSPSNKVTEKGKDVELRCDPISGHTALYWYRQSLGQGLEFLIYFQGNSAPDKSGLPSDRFSAERTGGSVSTLTIQRTQQEDSAVYLCASSLVGPPGNQPQHFGDGTRLSIL.

The CDR3 sequence: CARRTSGQDTQYF. The DNA for the CDR3 is TGTGCCAGGAGGACTAGCGGCCAAGATACGCAGTATTTT. V usage is TRBV2 and J usage is TRBJ2-3; 10 nucleotides agree with TRBD2. V was clipped by 9 bases and J by 5 bases; unmatched bases: 5. CDR1 SNHLY and CDR2 FYNNEI come from the germline V gene. This CDR3 region has 13 residues.

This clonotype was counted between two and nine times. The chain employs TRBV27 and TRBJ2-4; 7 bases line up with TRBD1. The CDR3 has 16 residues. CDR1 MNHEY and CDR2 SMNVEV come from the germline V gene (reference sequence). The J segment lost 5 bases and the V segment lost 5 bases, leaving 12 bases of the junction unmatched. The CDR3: CASSPTPTGMENIQYF. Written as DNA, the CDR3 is TGTGCCAGCAGTCCTACACCGACAGGGATGGAAAACATTCAGTACTTC.

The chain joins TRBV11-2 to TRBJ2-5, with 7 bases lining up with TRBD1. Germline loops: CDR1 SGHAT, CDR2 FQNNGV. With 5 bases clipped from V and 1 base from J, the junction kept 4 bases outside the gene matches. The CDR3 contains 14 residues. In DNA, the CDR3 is TGTGCCAGCAGCAGAGGACAGGCCCAAGAGACCCAGTACTTC. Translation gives CASSRGQAQETQYF.

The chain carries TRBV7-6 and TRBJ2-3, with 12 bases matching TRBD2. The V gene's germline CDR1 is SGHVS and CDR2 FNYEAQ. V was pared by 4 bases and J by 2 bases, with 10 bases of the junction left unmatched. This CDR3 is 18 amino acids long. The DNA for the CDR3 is TGTGCCAGCAGCTCACTCGGGTGGACTAGCGGGGTCACAGATACGCAGTATTTT. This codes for CASSSLGWTSGVTDTQYF.

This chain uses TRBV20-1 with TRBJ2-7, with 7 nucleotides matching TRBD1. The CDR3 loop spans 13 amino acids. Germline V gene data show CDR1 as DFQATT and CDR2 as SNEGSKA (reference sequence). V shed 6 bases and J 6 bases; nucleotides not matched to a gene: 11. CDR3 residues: CSADDREYSEQYF. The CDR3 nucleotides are TGCAGTGCAGACGACAGGGAATACAGCGAGCAGTACTTC.

This CDR3 is CASSVQAGVHEQYF. The CDR3 DNA reads as TGTGCCAGCAGTGTTCAGGCGGGAGTCCACGAGCAGTACTTC. This chain uses TRBV2 with TRBJ2-7; 7 bases align to TRBD2. The V and J ends lost 4 bases and 5 bases, in that order; junction bases with no gene match: 8. The germline V gene encodes CDR1 SNHLY and CDR2 FYNNEI. The CDR3 extends over 14 amino acids.

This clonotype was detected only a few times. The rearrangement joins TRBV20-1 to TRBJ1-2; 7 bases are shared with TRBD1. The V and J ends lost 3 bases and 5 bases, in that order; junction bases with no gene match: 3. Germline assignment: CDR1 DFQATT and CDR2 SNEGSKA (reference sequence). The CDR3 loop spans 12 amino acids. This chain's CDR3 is CSASWTGYGYTF. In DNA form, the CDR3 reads TGCAGTGCTAGTTGGACAGGTTATGGCTACACCTTC.

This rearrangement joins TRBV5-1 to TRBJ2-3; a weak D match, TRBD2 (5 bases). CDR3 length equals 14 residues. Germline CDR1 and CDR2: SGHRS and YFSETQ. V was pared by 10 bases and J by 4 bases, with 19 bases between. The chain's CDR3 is CACTVRGFPDTQYF. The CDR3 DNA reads TGCGCCTGCACCGTCAGAGGGTTCCCAGATACGCAGTATTTT.

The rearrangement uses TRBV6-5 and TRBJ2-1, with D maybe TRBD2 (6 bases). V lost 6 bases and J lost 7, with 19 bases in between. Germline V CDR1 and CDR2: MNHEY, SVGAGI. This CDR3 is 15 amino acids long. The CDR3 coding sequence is TGTGCCAGCAGCTTAGCAGGGACTCAACTTAATGAGCAGTTCTTC. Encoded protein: CASSLAGTQLNEQFF.

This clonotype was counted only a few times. CDR3 sequence reads: CASGLVRTGPGNTIYF. The CDR3 DNA follows: TGTGCTAGTGGTTTGGTACGAACGGGCCCTGGAAACACCATATATTTT. This chain links TRBV12-5 with TRBJ1-3; D not certain. The CDR3 covers 16 residues. Trimming shortened V by 0 bases and J by 2 bases, and 11 bases separated the two germline ends. The germline V gene encodes CDR1 LGHNT and CDR2 FRNRAP. Drawing the rest from reference TRBV12-5 and TRBJ1-3, the complete variable domain is DARVTQTPRHKVTEMGQEVTMRCQPILGHNTVFWYRQTMMQGLELLAYFRNRAPLDDSGMPKDRFSAEMPDATLATLKIQPSEPRDSAVYFCASGLVRTGPGNTIYFGEGSWLTVV.